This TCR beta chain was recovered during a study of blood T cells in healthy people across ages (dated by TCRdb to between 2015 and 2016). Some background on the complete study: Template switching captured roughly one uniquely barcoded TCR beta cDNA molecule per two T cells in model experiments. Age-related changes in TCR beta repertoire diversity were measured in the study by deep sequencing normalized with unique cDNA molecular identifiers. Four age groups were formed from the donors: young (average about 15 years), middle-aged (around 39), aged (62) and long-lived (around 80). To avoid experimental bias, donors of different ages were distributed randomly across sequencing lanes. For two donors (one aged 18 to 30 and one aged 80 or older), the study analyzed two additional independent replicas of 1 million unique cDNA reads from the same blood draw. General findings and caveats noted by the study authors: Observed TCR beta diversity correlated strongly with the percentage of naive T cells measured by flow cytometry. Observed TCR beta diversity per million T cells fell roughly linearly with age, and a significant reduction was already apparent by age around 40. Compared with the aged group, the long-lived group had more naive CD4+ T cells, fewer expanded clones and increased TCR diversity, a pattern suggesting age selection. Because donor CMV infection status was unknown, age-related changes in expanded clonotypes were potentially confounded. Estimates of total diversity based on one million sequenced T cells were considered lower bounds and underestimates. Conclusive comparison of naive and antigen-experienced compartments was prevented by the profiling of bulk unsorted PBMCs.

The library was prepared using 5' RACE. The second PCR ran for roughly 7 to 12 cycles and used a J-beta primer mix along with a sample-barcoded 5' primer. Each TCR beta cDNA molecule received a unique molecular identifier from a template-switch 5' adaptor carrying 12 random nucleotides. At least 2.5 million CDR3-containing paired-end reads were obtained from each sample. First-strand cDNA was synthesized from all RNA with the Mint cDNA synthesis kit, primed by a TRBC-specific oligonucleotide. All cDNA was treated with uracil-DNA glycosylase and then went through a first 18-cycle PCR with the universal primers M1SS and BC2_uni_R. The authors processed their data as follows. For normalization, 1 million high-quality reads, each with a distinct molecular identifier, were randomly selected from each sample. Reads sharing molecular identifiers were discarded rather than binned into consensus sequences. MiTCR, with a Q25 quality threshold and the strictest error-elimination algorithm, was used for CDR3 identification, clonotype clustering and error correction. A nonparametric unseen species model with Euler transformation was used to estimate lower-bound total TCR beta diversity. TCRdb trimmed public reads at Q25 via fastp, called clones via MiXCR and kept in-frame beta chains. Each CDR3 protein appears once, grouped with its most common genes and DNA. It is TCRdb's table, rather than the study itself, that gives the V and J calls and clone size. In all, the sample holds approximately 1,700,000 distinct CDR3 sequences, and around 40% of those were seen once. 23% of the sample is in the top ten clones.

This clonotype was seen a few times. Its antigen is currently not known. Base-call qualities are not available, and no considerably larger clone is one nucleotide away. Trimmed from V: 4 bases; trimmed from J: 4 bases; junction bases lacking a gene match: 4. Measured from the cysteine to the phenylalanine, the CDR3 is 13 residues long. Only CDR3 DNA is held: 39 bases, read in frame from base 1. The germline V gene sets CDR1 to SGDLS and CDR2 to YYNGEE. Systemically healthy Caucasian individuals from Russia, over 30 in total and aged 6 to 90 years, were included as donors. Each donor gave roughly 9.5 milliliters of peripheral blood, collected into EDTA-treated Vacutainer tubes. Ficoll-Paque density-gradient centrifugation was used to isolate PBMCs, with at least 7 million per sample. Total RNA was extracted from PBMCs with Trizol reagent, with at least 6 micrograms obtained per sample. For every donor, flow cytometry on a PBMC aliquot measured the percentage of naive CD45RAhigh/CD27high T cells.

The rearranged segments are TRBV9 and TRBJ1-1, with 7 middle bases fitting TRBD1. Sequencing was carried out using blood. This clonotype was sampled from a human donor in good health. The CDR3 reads CASSIDRATEAFF. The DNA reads TGTGCCAGCAGCATCGACAGGGCCACTGAAGCTTTCTTT.